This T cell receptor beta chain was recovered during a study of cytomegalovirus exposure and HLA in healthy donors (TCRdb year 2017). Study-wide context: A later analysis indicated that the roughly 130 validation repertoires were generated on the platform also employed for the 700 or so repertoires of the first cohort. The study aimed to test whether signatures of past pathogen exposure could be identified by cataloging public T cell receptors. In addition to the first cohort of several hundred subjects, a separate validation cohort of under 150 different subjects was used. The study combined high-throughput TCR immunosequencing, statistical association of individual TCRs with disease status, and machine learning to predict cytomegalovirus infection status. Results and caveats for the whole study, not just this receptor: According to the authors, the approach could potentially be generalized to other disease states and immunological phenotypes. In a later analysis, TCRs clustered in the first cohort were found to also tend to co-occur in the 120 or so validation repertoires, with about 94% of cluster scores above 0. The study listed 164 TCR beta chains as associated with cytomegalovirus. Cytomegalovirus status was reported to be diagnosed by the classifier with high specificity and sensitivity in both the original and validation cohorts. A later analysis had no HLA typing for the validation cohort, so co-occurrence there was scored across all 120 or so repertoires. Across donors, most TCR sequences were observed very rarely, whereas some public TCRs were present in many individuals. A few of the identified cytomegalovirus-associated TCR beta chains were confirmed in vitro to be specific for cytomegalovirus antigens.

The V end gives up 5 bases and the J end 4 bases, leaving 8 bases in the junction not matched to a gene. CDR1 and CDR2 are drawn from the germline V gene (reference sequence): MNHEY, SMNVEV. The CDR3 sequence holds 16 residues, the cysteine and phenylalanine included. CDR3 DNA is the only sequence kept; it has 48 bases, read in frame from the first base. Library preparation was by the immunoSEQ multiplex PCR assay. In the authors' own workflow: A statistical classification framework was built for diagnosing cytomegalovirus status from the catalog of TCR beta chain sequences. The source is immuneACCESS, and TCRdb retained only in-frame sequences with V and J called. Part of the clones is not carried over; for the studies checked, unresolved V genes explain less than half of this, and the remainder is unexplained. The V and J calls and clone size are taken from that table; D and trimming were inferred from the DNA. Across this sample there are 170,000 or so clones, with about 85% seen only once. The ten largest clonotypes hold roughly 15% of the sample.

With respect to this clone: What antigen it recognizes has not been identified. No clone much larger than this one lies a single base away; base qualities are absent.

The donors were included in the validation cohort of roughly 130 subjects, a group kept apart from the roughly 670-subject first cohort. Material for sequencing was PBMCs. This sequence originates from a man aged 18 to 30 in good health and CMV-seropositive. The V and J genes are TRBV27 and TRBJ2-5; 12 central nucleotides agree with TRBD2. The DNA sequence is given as TGTGCCAGCAGTCCGAGACTAGCGGGAGCACGAGAGACCCAGTACTTC. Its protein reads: CASSPRLAGARETQYF.